A single sample gave rise to the 19 T cell receptor beta chains below, sequenced in a study of blood T cell repertoires in COVID-19. Data came from immunoSEQ multiplex PCR; TCRdb stores just in-frame clones and leaves some out. The table records 400,000 or so clones, more than 80% of them present only once. Sequencing used PBMCs or T cells enriched from blood (not recorded which). The receptors stem from a man aged 25 to 45 who had recovered from COVID-19.

This chain joins TRBV4-1 and TRBJ1-3; D is unclear. The CDR3 sequence is 17 residues long. V shed 0 bases and J shed 8 bases, with 20 bases lying between them. The germline V gene encodes CDR1 MGHRA and CDR2 YSYEKL. Here the CDR3 reads CASSQEVGPQRGDTIYF. The CDR3 coding sequence is TGCGCCAGCAGCCAAGAGGTGGGCCCTCAGCGCGGGGACACCATATATTTT.

The CDR3, as DNA: TGTGCCAGCAACCCCCGGCAGGGCCACAATGAGCAGTTCTTC. Protein sequence: CASNPRQGHNEQFF. The rearrangement uses TRBV2 and TRBJ2-1, with D possibly TRBD1 on 5 matching bases. In germline, CDR1 is SNHLY, CDR2 FYNNEI. V was shortened by 7 bases and J by 5 bases, with 15 bases between the two germline ends. The CDR3 covers 14 residues.

The J gene is TRBJ2-1, the V gene TRBV5-1; TRBD2 matches 8 bases. Germline CDR1 is SGHRS and CDR2 is YFSETQ. This CDR3 is 16 amino acids long. The V and J ends lost 4 bases and 2 bases, in that order; junction bases with no gene match: 8. The CDR3, as DNA: TGCGCCAGCAGCCCCATAGCGGGACCCCCCTACAATGAGCAGTTCTTC. Translating gives CASSPIAGPPYNEQFF.

This clone was seen just once. The chain joins TRBV28 to TRBJ1-2; 10 bases align to TRBD1. The trim removed 4 bases at V and 4 bases at J, leaving 9 bases unmatched. The germline gives CDR1 MDHEN, CDR2 SYDVKM. The CDR3 consists of 16 residues. The CDR3 spells CASSSGQGVQGYGYTF. The CDR3 bases are TGTGCCAGCAGTTCCGGACAGGGGGTGCAGGGCTATGGCTACACCTTC.

The genes are TRBV5-1 and TRBJ1-1, with D possibly being TRBD1 (5 bases). Trimming cost V 5 bases and J 0 bases, with 11 bases left between them. This CDR3 is built from 14 residues. CDR1 SGHRS and CDR2 YFSETQ come from the germline V gene. The CDR3 nucleotides read TGCGCCAGCAGATTACCAGGGTTGAACACTGAAGCTTTCTTT. Translating it yields CASRLPGLNTEAFF.

CDR3 loop: CASSLGQAAYEQYF. CDR3 bases: TGTGCCAGCAGCCTCGGACAGGCGGCCTACGAGCAGTACTTC. J is TRBJ2-7 and V is TRBV13; 7 bases line up with TRBD1. J lost 2 bases, V lost 5 bases, and 6 bases had no gene match. Germline CDR1 is PRHDT and CDR2 is FYEKMQ (reference sequence). This CDR3 is 14 amino acids long.

The CDR3 coding sequence is TGTGCCAGCGCCTCGGACAGGTGGGGAGGGACCCAGTACTTC. This sequence encodes CASASDRWGGTQYF. The chain has TRBV2 and TRBJ2-5; D may be TRBD1 (7 bases). The V gene lost 8 bases and the J gene lost 7 bases, with 20 bases spanning the gap. This CDR3 contains 14 residues. Germline V gene sequence: CDR1 SNHLY, CDR2 FYNNEI.

The rearrangement uses TRBV7-2 and TRBJ2-1; perhaps TRBD2 as D (6 bases). Germline CDR1 is SGHTA and CDR2 is FQGNSA. The length of the CDR3 is 15 residues. Trimming left V 2 bases short and J 4 bases short, with 12 bases between. Here the CDR3 reads CASSLQSGSYNEQFF. CDR3 in DNA: TGTGCCAGCAGCTTACAAAGCGGGTCATACAATGAGCAGTTCTTC.

The chain recombines TRBV5-1 with TRBJ2-5; 7 bases line up with TRBD1. This CDR3 comprises 13 residues. V shed 3 bases, J shed 5 bases, and the junction held 4 bases outside the gene matches. The germline V gene encodes CDR1 SGHRS and CDR2 YFSETQ. The CDR3 spells CASSSNRGETQYF. CDR3 bases: TGCGCCAGCAGCTCGAACAGGGGTGAGACCCAGTACTTC.

This rearrangement joins TRBV10-3 to TRBJ1-5; 12 nucleotides line up with TRBD1. The CDR3 covers 17 residues. The V gene's germline CDR1 is ENHRY and CDR2 SYGVKD. J lost 4 bases, V lost 0 bases, and 4 bases had no gene match. The CDR3 region has the DNA TGTGCCATCAGTGAGTCCGGGACAGGGGGCAGTAATCAGCCCCAGCATTTT. This sequence encodes CAISESGTGGSNQPQHF.

J is TRBJ2-1 and V is TRBV2; 8 bases fit TRBD2. The ends lost 10 bases at V and 7 bases at J; junction bases unmatched: 6. Germline values: CDR1 SNHLY, CDR2 FYNNEI. CDR3 length equals 12 residues. CDR3 residues: CAIGRAGNEQFF. In DNA, the CDR3 is TGTGCCATCGGGAGGGCGGGAAATGAGCAGTTCTTC.

The chain recombines TRBV5-6 with TRBJ1-2, with TRBD1 identical over 9 bases. Germline V gene lookup returns CDR1 SGHDT and CDR2 YYEEEE. There are 15 residues in the CDR3. V shed 0 bases and J 2 bases; nucleotides not matched to a gene: 2. The DNA for the CDR3 is TGTGCCAGCAGCTTGGGGACAGGGGAAAACTATGGCTACACCTTC. The encoded protein is CASSLGTGENYGYTF.

The gene calls are TRBV28 and TRBJ2-3; 8 nucleotides match TRBD1. Per germline, CDR1 MDHEN and CDR2 SYDVKM. V lost 8 bases to trimming and J lost 3 bases; unmatched junction nucleotides: 10. This CDR3 is 15 amino acids long. The CDR3 sequence: CASGTTGAPTDTQYF. CDR3 coding DNA: TGTGCCAGCGGGACGACAGGGGCCCCGACAGATACGCAGTATTTT.

The chain joins TRBV19 to TRBJ1-5, with D possibly TRBD1 on 6 matching bases. The V end was cut by 10 bases, the J end by 5 bases, with 18 bases between. The germline CDR1 and CDR2 sequences are LNHDA and SQIVND (reference sequence). CDR3 length equals 14 residues. This CDR3 reads CATHAQGIYQPQHF. CDR3 DNA: TGTGCCACCCACGCACAGGGTATCTATCAGCCCCAGCATTTT. Complete variable domain (other parts from reference TRBV19 and TRBJ1-5): DGGITQSPKYLFRKEGQNVTLSCEQNLNHDAMYWYRQDPGQGLRLIYYSQIVNDFQKGDIAEGYSVSREKKESFPLTVTSAQKNPTAFYLCATHAQGIYQPQHFGDGTRLSIL.

The chain joins TRBV5-4 to TRBJ2-5, with D perhaps TRBD1 (6 bases). Trimming pared 4 bases from V and 2 bases from J, leaving 15 bases between. The CDR3 spans 15 residues. Germline CDR1 SGHNT, CDR2 YYREEE (reference sequence). The CDR3 region is CASSNTGNPQETQYF. The CDR3 DNA reads as TGTGCCAGCAGCAACACAGGGAACCCTCAAGAGACCCAGTACTTC.

This sequence joins TRBV4-2 and TRBJ2-5, with 7 bases fitting TRBD2. With V trimmed by 3 bases and J by 3 bases, 16 bases remained unmatched. This CDR3 has 18 amino acids. Germline lookup yields CDR1 LGHNA and CDR2 YNFKEQ. CDR3 amino acids: CASSHPLNRDYLEETQYF. CDR3 bases: TGTGCCAGCAGCCACCCCCTCAACCGGGACTACCTCGAAGAGACCCAGTACTTC.

The V call is TRBV7-9, the J call TRBJ1-1, with no clear D. CDR3 length: 15 amino acids. The V gene's germline CDR1 is SEHNR and CDR2 FQNEAQ (reference sequence). Deletions cut 3 bases from V and 1 base from J, with 12 bases between. CDR3 sequence (DNA): TGTGCCAGCAGCTTCCCGCCAGGCAGGAACACTGAAGCTTTCTTT. It yields the protein CASSFPPGRNTEAFF.

The chain is built from TRBV7-2 and TRBJ2-1; 9 bases match TRBD2. With V trimmed by 0 bases and J by 10 bases, 7 bases remained unmatched. The CDR3 contains 15 residues. CDR1 SGHTA and CDR2 FQGNSA come from the germline V gene. CDR3 loop: CASSLASGSVREQFF. The DNA for the CDR3 is TGTGCCAGCAGCTTAGCTAGCGGGAGCGTGAGGGAGCAGTTCTTC.

The chain couples TRBV19 to TRBJ2-1, with TRBD2 matching over 16 bases. CDR1 is LNHDA and CDR2 is SQIVND in the germline V gene (reference sequence). This CDR3 contains 17 residues. J was trimmed by 6 bases and V by 4 bases; bases with no gene match: 6. The CDR3 reads CASSTGLAGGGVNEQFF. CDR3 in DNA: TGTGCCAGTAGTACGGGACTAGCGGGAGGGGGGGTCAATGAGCAGTTCTTC.